What follows are 27 T cell receptor beta chains derived from one specimen sequenced in a study of T-cell memory formation after mild COVID-19. TCRdb re-derived calls from the 5' RACE reads in MiXCR, one entry per CDR3 protein. Here the sample spans 200,000 to 300,000 distinct CDR3 sequences, over 15% being singletons. What was sequenced was PBMCs or a T cell subset sorted from them (not recorded which). Every receptor here comes from a man between 18 and 29 years old who had mild COVID-19 (a few samples of this study predate the infection). Cell type and time point are not known.

This clonotype has more than one count but fewer than ten. The chain uses TRBV5-1 and TRBJ2-5; 9 nucleotides align to TRBD1. The CDR3 has 14 amino acids. V was clipped by 7 bases and J by 5 bases; unmatched bases: 9. Germline V CDR1 and CDR2: SGHRS, YFSETQ. CDR3 sequence: CASGTGIELETQYF. CDR3 coding DNA: TGCGCCAGCGGGACAGGGATTGAATTGGAGACCCAGTACTTC.

The chain couples TRBV12-3 or TRBV12-4 to TRBJ2-3; 7 bases are a match to TRBD1. Trimming at V came to 6 bases and at J to 2 bases, leaving 17 bases not matched to a gene. The CDR3 loop spans 18 amino acids. CDR3 nucleotides: TGTGCCAGCAGCAAGGGCTTCAGGGGGACGGACGACACAGATACGCAGTATTTT. The encoded protein is CASSKGFRGTDDTDTQYF.

In regard to this clonotype: The junction does not match germline at one end; this may be a read error. The V call is TRBV18, the J call TRBJ1-6, with TRBD1 as a possible D gene (5 bases). The CDR3 has 14 amino acids. Germline-derived CDR1 and CDR2 are KGHSH and LQKENI. CDR3 residues: CASSPTQGNPPLHF. DNA of the CDR3: TGTGCCAGCTCACCAACGCAGGGTAATCCACCCCTCCACTTT.

The chain has TRBV29-1 and TRBJ2-7, with D tentatively TRBD2 (5 bases). Trimming shortened V by 6 bases and J by 2 bases, and 14 bases separated the two germline ends. CDR3 length: 13 amino acids. Germline V gene lookup returns CDR1 SQVTM and CDR2 ANQGSEA. CDR3 loop: CSVGRGWAYEQYF. The CDR3 nucleotides are TGCAGCGTCGGAAGAGGGTGGGCCTACGAGCAGTACTTC.

This sequence joins TRBV6-2 or TRBV6-3 and TRBJ1-6; D possibly corresponds to TRBD1 (5 bases). Germline CDR1 reads MNHEY; CDR2 reads SVGEGT. V was cut by 5 bases and J by 10 bases, with 18 bases left in between. The CDR3 is 15 amino acids. The CDR3: CASSASREGRSPLHF. In DNA form, the CDR3 reads TGTGCCAGCAGTGCCTCTAGGGAGGGACGGTCACCCCTCCACTTT.

In its sample, this clonotype was seen a few times. This CDR3 reads CASSLSGQTNTEAFF. CDR3 in DNA: TGTGCCAGCAGTTTATCGGGACAGACGAACACTGAAGCTTTCTTT. The chain has TRBV27 and TRBJ1-1, with 7 bases identical to TRBD1. Germline V gene lookup returns CDR1 MNHEY and CDR2 SMNVEV (reference sequence). Unmatched junction bases numbered 2, after V lost 0 bases and J lost 1 base. The CDR3 loop spans 15 amino acids.

The rearrangement links TRBV12-3 or TRBV12-4 to TRBJ1-5; D may be TRBD1 (5 bases). Trimming pared 6 bases from V and 5 bases from J, leaving 11 bases between. The CDR3 runs 13 residues. The CDR3 DNA reads as TGTGCCAGCAGCCGGGGACCGGATCAGCCCCAGCATTTT. Amino acid sequence: CASSRGPDQPQHF.

CDR3: CAISERPGGTGELFF. In DNA form, the CDR3 reads TGTGCCATCAGTGAACGGCCAGGGGGGACCGGGGAGCTGTTTTTT. The J gene is TRBJ2-2, the V gene TRBV10-3, with a weak D call TRBD1 (7 bases). Germline V gene data show CDR1 as ENHRY and CDR2 as SYGVKD. The length of the CDR3 is 15 residues. The V and J ends lost 3 bases and 5 bases respectively, with 13 bases between them.

The chain recombines TRBV29-1 with TRBJ2-7, with D possibly matching TRBD2 (5 bases). Trimming left V 4 bases short and J 3 bases short, with 10 bases between. Germline V gene lookup returns CDR1 SQVTM and CDR2 ANQGSEA. This CDR3 contains 12 residues. CDR3 in amino acids: CSVGGEFYEQYF. CDR3 nucleotide sequence: TGCAGCGTTGGGGGAGAATTCTACGAGCAGTACTTC.

V and J are TRBV6-2 or TRBV6-3 and TRBJ2-1, with D tentatively TRBD2 (6 bases). V dropped 10 bases and J dropped 9 bases, with 19 bases sitting between them. Germline V gene sequence: CDR1 MNHEY, CDR2 SVGEGT. This CDR3 spans 13 amino acids. The DNA for the CDR3 is TGTGCCACAGGACCGGGGGTCTATGGTGAGCAGTTCTTC. It encodes CATGPGVYGEQFF.

The gene calls are TRBV7-2 and TRBJ2-1; D gene ambiguous. Per the germline V gene, CDR1 is SGHTA and CDR2 is FQGNSA. Between the trimmed V and J ends, which lost 3 bases and 5 bases, there was a span of 8 bases. The CDR3 is 13 amino acids. CDR3 nucleotide sequence: TGTGCCAGCAGCTTGGATCAACACAATGAGCAGTTCTTC. Its protein is CASSLDQHNEQFF.

The sample holds a few counts of this clonotype. The V call is TRBV5-1, the J call TRBJ2-3, with D tentatively TRBD1 or TRBD2 (6 bases each). Trimming left V 0 bases short and J 2 bases short, with 10 bases between. Germline V CDR1 and CDR2: SGHRS, YFSETQ. The CDR3 has 15 amino acids. The CDR3 sequence: CASSLEPGATDTQYF. In nucleotides, the CDR3 is TGCGCCAGCAGCTTGGAGCCGGGGGCCACAGATACGCAGTATTTT.

The chain combines TRBV7-2 with TRBJ2-7; 8 nucleotides agree with TRBD2. Germline V gene sequence: CDR1 SGHTA, CDR2 FQGNSA. Trimming removed 4 bases from V and 7 bases from J; junction bases left unmatched: 9. The CDR3 is made up of 14 amino acids. CDR3 amino acids: CASSSGLAGEEQYF. In DNA form, the CDR3 reads TGTGCCAGCAGCTCCGGACTAGCTGGGGAGGAGCAGTACTTC.

This clonotype was counted only a few times. J is TRBJ2-7 and V is TRBV6-2 or TRBV6-3; maybe TRBD1 (5 bases). Trimming pared 0 bases from V and 0 bases from J, leaving 9 bases between. The CDR3 is made up of 15 amino acids. The germline gives CDR1 MNHEY, CDR2 SVGEGT. CDR3 in DNA: TGTGCCAGCAGTTACTCGAAGGACAACTCCTACGAGCAGTACTTC. It yields the protein CASSYSKDNSYEQYF.

This chain links TRBV20-1 with TRBJ2-3; D possibly corresponds to TRBD2 (5 bases). The CDR3 consists of 15 residues. Germline loops: CDR1 DFQATT, CDR2 SNEGSKA (reference sequence). Trimming took off 4 bases at V and 0 bases at J, with 14 bases between the two ends. The CDR3 protein is CSAKRPAASTDTQYF. The DNA for the CDR3 is TGCAGTGCTAAAAGGCCAGCGGCTAGCACAGATACGCAGTATTTT.

The chain uses TRBV6-2 or TRBV6-3 and TRBJ1-5, with 7 bases aligning to TRBD1. Trimming removed 8 bases from V and 5 bases from J; junction bases left unmatched: 3. Germline CDR1 and CDR2: MNHEY and SVGEGT. CDR3 length: 12 residues. The CDR3 nucleotides are TGTGCCAGCTGGACAGGAGATCAGCCCCAGCATTTT. It codes for CASWTGDQPQHF.

The rearrangement joins TRBV5-1 to TRBJ2-3; TRBD1 is a possible D gene (5 bases). This CDR3 is 16 amino acids long. V dropped 0 bases and J dropped 2 bases, with 13 bases sitting between them. Germline V CDR1 and CDR2: SGHRS, YFSETQ. As DNA, the CDR3 is TGCGCCAGCAGCTTGGATGTTCTGGGGCCCACAGATACGCAGTATTTT. Protein: CASSLDVLGPTDTQYF.

This clonotype was observed a handful of times. CDR3: CASSVARGHEKLFF. In DNA, the CDR3 is TGCGCCAGCAGCGTCGCCAGGGGACATGAAAAACTGTTTTTT. V usage is TRBV4-1 and J usage is TRBJ1-4, with D tentatively TRBD1 (6 bases). The CDR3 runs 14 residues. The ends were cut back, 5 bases at V and 6 bases at J, with 13 bases in the middle. Germline lookup yields CDR1 MGHRA and CDR2 YSYEKL.

In this sample, this clonotype turned up a few times. The V gene is TRBV6-5, the J gene TRBJ1-4, with 9 nucleotides matching TRBD1. The CDR3 totals 17 residues. Germline CDR1 MNHEY, CDR2 SVGAGI. V dropped 0 bases and J dropped 5; count of bases not matched to a gene: 7. For the CDR3, the DNA is TGTGCCAGCAGTTACTCCGTCCTGGGACAGGGAAATGAAAAACTGTTTTTT. It translates to CASSYSVLGQGNEKLFF.

This clonotype was counted only a few times. This chain links TRBV7-9 with TRBJ1-1; D possibly corresponds to TRBD1 (6 bases). V was clipped by 2 bases and J by 4 bases, with 20 bases between them. Germline values: CDR1 SEHNR, CDR2 FQNEAQ (reference sequence). The CDR3 totals 17 residues. The CDR3 DNA sequence: TGTGCCAGCAGCTTACCCACAACAGGGAATAGGCGCACTGAAGCTTTCTTT. This codes for CASSLPTTGNRRTEAFF.

The V and J genes are TRBV9 and TRBJ1-1, with D possibly matching TRBD1 (6 bases). This CDR3 has 14 amino acids. Germline V gene sequence: CDR1 SGDLS, CDR2 YYNGEE. Trimming cost V 5 bases and J 0 bases, with 11 bases left between them. CDR3 protein: CASSGGQLNTEAFF. The CDR3, as DNA: TGTGCCAGCAGTGGGGGGCAGCTGAACACTGAAGCTTTCTTT.

In its sample, this clonotype was seen a few times. The gene calls are TRBV7-2 and TRBJ2-4, with 7 bases aligning to TRBD2. The length of the CDR3 is 14 residues. V lost 2 bases and J lost 6; bases outside the gene matches: 4. The germline CDR1 and CDR2 sequences are SGHTA and FQGNSA. The CDR3 DNA is TGTGCCAGCAGCTTAAGTAGGGAGGGAAACATTCAGTACTTC. Protein: CASSLSREGNIQYF.

The sample holds many counts of this clonotype. The J gene is TRBJ2-4, the V gene TRBV20-1; 7 bases are shared with TRBD2. Per germline, CDR1 DFQATT and CDR2 SNEGSKA (reference sequence). Trimming took 8 bases from V and 12 from J; bases not matched to a gene: 7. The CDR3 consists of 10 residues. The CDR3 spells CSSERGSQYF. The CDR3 DNA follows: TGCAGTAGCGAGCGGGGAAGTCAGTACTTC.

This clonotype has only a few counts. V and J are TRBV7-2 and TRBJ1-1; D call uncertain. Germline values: CDR1 SGHTA, CDR2 FQGNSA. V was clipped by 0 bases and J by 10 bases, with 9 bases between them. This CDR3 contains 12 residues. For the CDR3, the DNA is TGTGCCAGCAGCTTAGCGGAAGTGGGAGCTTTCTTT. It is translated as CASSLAEVGAFF.

Only one count was recorded for this clonotype. The chain couples TRBV29-1 to TRBJ1-3; D remains ambiguous. The CDR3 runs to 11 residues. V shed 7 bases and J shed 4 bases, with 8 bases lying between them. From germline, CDR1 is SQVTM and CDR2 ANQGSEA. The CDR3 here is CSALMGNTIYF. The CDR3 coding sequence is TGCAGCGCCCTGATGGGAAACACCATATATTTT.

This clonotype came up many times. V is TRBV7-2 and J is TRBJ2-3, with D hard to call. Germline V gene sequence: CDR1 SGHTA, CDR2 FQGNSA. Deletions cut 5 bases from V and 0 bases from J, with 9 bases between. This CDR3 comprises 14 residues. DNA of the CDR3: TGTGCCAGCAGCCCCCAGCCGAGCACAGATACGCAGTATTTT. Protein product: CASSPQPSTDTQYF. Complete variable domain (other parts from reference TRBV7-2 and TRBJ2-3): GAGVSQSPSNKVTEKGKDVELRCDPISGHTALYWYRQSLGQGLEFLIYFQGNSAPDKSGLPSDRFSAERTGGSVSTLTIQRTQQEDSAVYLCASSPQPSTDTQYFGPGTRLTVL.

The gene calls are TRBV9 and TRBJ2-5; no definite D call. The length of the CDR3 is 13 residues. Germline V gene lookup returns CDR1 SGDLS and CDR2 YYNGEE. V lost 1 base to trimming and J lost 2 bases, with 6 bases between them. CDR3 sequence reads: CASSVRLQETQYF. In DNA form, the CDR3 reads TGTGCCAGCAGCGTACGTTTACAAGAGACCCAGTACTTC.